This entry is about one T cell receptor beta chain. The data stem from a study of OX40 agonist ivuxolimab in advanced cancers. This table comes from immunoSEQ multiplex PCR, and its TCRdb copy is limited to in-frame clones, with some not included. The sample records 35,000 to 55,000 clones, roughly 85% being singletons. In germline, CDR1 is LNHDA, CDR2 SQIVND (reference sequence). This CDR3 spans 11 amino acids. V gave up 7 bases and J gave up 5 bases, with 9 bases separating them. The chain couples TRBV19 to TRBJ2-7; TRBD1 is a possible D gene (6 bases). The receptor's source is an adult with an advanced solid tumor such as melanoma, head and neck, liver or kidney cancer. The specimen comprised CD4+ or CD8+ T cells sorted from blood, sampled in a trial of the OX40 agonist ivuxolimab. The CDR3 is CASKQGHEQYF. CDR3 bases: TGTGCCAGTAAACAGGGCCACGAGCAGTACTTC.